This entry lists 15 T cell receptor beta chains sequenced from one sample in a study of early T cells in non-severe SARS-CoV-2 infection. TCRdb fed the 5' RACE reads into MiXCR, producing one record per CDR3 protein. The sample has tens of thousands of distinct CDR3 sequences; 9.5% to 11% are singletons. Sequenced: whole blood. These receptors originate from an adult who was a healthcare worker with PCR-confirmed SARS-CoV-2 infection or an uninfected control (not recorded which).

Written as DNA, the CDR3 is TGCGCCAGCAGAAGGTCCGGGACTAGCGGCTACAATGAGCAGTTCTTC. Translation: CASRRSGTSGYNEQFF. The rearrangement links TRBV5-1 to TRBJ2-1, with TRBD2 matching over 11 bases. V was clipped by 5 bases and J by 3 bases; unmatched bases: 7. The germline V gene encodes CDR1 SGHRS and CDR2 YFSETQ. The CDR3 sequence is 16 residues long. Looking up the rest from reference TRBV5-1 and TRBJ2-1 gives the full variable domain: KAGVTQTPRYLIKTRGQQVTLSCSPISGHRSVSWYQQTPGQGLQFLFEYFSETQRNKGNFPGRFSGRQFSNSRSEMNVSTLELGDSALYLCASRRSGTSGYNEQFFGPGTRLTVL.

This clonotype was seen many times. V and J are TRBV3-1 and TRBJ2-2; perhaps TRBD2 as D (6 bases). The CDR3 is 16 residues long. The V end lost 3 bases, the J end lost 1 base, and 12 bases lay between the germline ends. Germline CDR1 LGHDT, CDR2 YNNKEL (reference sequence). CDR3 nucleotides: TGTGCCAGCAGCCAGGGGGGTAGCCAGAACACCGGGGAGCTGTTTTTT. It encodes CASSQGGSQNTGELFF.

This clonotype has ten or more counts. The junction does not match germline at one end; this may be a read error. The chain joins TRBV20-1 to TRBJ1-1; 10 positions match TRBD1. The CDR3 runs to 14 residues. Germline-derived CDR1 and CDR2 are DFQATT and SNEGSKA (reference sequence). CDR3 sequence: CSAREAGTGAKAFF. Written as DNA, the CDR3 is TGCAGTGCCAGAGAAGCCGGGACAGGGGCAAAAGCTTTCTTT.

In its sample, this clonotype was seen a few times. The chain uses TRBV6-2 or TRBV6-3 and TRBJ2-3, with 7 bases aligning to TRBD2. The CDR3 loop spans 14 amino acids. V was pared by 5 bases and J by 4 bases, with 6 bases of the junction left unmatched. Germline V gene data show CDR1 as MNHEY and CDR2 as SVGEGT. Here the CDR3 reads CASSRDSGPDTQYF. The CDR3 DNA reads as TGTGCCAGCAGTAGAGATAGCGGGCCAGATACGCAGTATTTT.

DNA for the CDR3: TGTGCCAGCAGCGTACAGGGGATAAGCACAGATACGCAGTATTTT. Protein: CASSVQGISTDTQYF. This sequence joins TRBV7-2 and TRBJ2-3, with 7 bases identical to TRBD1. Germline V lookup: CDR1 SGHTA, CDR2 FQGNSA. The CDR3 has 15 residues. V gave up 5 bases and J gave up 0 bases; unmatched junction bases: 5.

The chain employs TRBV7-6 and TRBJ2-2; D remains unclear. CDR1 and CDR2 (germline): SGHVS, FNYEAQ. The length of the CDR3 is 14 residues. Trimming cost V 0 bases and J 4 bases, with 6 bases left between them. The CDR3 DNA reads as TGTGCCAGCAGCTTAGCGTTGGCCACCGGGGAGCTGTTTTTT. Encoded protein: CASSLALATGELFF.

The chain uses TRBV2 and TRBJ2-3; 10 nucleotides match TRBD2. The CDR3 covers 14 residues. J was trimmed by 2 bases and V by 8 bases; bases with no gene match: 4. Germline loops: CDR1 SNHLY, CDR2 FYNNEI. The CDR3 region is CASRSGRATDTQYF. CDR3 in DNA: TGTGCCAGCCGGAGCGGGAGGGCCACAGATACGCAGTATTTT.

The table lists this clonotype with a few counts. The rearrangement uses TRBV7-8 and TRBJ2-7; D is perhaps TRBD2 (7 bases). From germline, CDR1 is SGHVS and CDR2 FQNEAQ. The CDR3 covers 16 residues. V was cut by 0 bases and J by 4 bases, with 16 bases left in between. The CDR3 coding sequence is TGTGCCAGCAGCTTAGCGACGGGGGGCGCGGGGTACGAGCAGTACTTC. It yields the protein CASSLATGGAGYEQYF.

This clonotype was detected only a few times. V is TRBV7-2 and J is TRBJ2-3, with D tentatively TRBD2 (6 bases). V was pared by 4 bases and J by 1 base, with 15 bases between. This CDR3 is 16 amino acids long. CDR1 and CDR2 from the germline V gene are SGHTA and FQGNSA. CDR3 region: CASSSRRGTRTDTQYF. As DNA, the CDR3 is TGTGCCAGCAGCTCCCGCCGGGGGACCCGCACAGATACGCAGTATTTT.

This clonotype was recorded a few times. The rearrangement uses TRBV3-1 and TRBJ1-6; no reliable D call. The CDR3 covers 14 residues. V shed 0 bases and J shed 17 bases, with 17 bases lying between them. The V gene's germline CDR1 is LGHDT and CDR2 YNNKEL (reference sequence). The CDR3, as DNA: TGTGCCAGCAGCCAAGAGGCTCTAGGTGTAGTCGTCCACTTT. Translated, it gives CASSQEALGVVVHF.

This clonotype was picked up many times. The CDR3 nucleotides read TGTGCCAGCAGCTCTGCGGGGGGGGCCCCTAGTCAGCCCCAGCATTTT. The encoded protein is CASSSAGGAPSQPQHF. This chain connects TRBV5-6 to TRBJ1-5; tentatively, D is TRBD1 (6 bases). Trimming left V 3 bases short and J 6 bases short, with 19 bases between. CDR3 length: 16 residues. The germline gives CDR1 SGHDT, CDR2 YYEEEE.

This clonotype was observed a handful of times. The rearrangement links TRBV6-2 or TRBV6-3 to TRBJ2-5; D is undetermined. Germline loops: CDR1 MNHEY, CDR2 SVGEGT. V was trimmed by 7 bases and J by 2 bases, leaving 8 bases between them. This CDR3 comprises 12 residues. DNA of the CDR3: TGTGCCAGCAATGGTGGGCAAGAGACCCAGTACTTC. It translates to CASNGGQETQYF.

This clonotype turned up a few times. The CDR3 sequence is CASSLAAGQVANYGYTF. For the CDR3, the DNA is TGTGCCAGCAGCTTAGCCGCCGGACAGGTCGCTAACTATGGCTACACCTTC. This chain joins TRBV7-2 and TRBJ1-2, with 7 nucleotides matching TRBD1. J lost 0 bases, V lost 0 bases, and 7 bases had no gene match. Germline assignment: CDR1 SGHTA and CDR2 FQGNSA. The CDR3 extends over 17 amino acids.

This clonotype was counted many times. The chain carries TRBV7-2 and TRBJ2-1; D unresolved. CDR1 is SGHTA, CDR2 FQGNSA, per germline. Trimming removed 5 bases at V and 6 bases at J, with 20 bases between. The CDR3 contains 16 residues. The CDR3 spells CASSPTSRYSGNEQFF. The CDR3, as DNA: TGTGCCAGCAGCCCTACATCTAGATACTCGGGCAATGAGCAGTTCTTC. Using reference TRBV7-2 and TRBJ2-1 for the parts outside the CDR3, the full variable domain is GAGVSQSPSNKVTEKGKDVELRCDPISGHTALYWYRQSLGQGLEFLIYFQGNSAPDKSGLPSDRFSAERTGGSVSTLTIQRTQQEDSAVYLCASSPTSRYSGNEQFFGPGTRLTVL.

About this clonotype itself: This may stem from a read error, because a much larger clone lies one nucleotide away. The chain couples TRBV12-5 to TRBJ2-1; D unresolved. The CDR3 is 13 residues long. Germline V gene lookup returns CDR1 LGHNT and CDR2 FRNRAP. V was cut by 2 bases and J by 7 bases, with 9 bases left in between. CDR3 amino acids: CASGLPGMNEQFF. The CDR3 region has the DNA TGTGCTAGTGGTTTGCCGGGTATGAATGAGCAGTTCTTC.